The entry below describes one TCR beta chain. This entry is derived from a study of T cell changes during pregnancy in multiple sclerosis. The data were produced by immunoSEQ multiplex PCR, yet TCRdb's version contains in-frame clones alone and is incomplete. The profile shows approximately 94,000 clones, around 92% of them singletons. V shed 4 bases and J 3 bases; nucleotides not matched to a gene: 15. This CDR3 has 18 residues. Germline V gene lookup returns CDR1 SGHRS and CDR2 YFSETQ. The material sequenced was peripheral blood, taken after pregnancy. The chain carries TRBV5-1 and TRBJ2-7; 11 bases are a match to TRBD2. This receptor was taken from a female donor with multiple sclerosis, enrolled in a pregnancy study. In DNA, the CDR3 is TGCGCCAGCAGCGCCCCCAGCTCCGGGACTAGCGGATTCTACGAGCAGTACTTC. Translating it yields CASSAPSSGTSGFYEQYF. The full variable domain, its missing parts supplied by reference TRBV5-1 and TRBJ2-7, is KAGVTQTPRYLIKTRGQQVTLSCSPISGHRSVSWYQQTPGQGLQFLFEYFSETQRNKGNFPGRFSGRQFSNSRSEMNVSTLELGDSALYLCASSAPSSGTSGFYEQYFGPGTRLTVT.